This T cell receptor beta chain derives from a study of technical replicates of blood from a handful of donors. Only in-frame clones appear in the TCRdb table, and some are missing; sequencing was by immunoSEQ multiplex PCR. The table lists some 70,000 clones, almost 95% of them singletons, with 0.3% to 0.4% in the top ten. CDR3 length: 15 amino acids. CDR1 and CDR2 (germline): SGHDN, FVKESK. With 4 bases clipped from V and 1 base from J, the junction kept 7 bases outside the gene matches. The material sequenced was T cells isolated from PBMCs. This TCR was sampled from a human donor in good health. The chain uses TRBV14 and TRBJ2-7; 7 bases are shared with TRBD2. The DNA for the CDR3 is TGTGCCAGCAGCCCCGGGAGGAACCCATCCTACGAGCAGTACTTC. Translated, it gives CASSPGRNPSYEQYF.